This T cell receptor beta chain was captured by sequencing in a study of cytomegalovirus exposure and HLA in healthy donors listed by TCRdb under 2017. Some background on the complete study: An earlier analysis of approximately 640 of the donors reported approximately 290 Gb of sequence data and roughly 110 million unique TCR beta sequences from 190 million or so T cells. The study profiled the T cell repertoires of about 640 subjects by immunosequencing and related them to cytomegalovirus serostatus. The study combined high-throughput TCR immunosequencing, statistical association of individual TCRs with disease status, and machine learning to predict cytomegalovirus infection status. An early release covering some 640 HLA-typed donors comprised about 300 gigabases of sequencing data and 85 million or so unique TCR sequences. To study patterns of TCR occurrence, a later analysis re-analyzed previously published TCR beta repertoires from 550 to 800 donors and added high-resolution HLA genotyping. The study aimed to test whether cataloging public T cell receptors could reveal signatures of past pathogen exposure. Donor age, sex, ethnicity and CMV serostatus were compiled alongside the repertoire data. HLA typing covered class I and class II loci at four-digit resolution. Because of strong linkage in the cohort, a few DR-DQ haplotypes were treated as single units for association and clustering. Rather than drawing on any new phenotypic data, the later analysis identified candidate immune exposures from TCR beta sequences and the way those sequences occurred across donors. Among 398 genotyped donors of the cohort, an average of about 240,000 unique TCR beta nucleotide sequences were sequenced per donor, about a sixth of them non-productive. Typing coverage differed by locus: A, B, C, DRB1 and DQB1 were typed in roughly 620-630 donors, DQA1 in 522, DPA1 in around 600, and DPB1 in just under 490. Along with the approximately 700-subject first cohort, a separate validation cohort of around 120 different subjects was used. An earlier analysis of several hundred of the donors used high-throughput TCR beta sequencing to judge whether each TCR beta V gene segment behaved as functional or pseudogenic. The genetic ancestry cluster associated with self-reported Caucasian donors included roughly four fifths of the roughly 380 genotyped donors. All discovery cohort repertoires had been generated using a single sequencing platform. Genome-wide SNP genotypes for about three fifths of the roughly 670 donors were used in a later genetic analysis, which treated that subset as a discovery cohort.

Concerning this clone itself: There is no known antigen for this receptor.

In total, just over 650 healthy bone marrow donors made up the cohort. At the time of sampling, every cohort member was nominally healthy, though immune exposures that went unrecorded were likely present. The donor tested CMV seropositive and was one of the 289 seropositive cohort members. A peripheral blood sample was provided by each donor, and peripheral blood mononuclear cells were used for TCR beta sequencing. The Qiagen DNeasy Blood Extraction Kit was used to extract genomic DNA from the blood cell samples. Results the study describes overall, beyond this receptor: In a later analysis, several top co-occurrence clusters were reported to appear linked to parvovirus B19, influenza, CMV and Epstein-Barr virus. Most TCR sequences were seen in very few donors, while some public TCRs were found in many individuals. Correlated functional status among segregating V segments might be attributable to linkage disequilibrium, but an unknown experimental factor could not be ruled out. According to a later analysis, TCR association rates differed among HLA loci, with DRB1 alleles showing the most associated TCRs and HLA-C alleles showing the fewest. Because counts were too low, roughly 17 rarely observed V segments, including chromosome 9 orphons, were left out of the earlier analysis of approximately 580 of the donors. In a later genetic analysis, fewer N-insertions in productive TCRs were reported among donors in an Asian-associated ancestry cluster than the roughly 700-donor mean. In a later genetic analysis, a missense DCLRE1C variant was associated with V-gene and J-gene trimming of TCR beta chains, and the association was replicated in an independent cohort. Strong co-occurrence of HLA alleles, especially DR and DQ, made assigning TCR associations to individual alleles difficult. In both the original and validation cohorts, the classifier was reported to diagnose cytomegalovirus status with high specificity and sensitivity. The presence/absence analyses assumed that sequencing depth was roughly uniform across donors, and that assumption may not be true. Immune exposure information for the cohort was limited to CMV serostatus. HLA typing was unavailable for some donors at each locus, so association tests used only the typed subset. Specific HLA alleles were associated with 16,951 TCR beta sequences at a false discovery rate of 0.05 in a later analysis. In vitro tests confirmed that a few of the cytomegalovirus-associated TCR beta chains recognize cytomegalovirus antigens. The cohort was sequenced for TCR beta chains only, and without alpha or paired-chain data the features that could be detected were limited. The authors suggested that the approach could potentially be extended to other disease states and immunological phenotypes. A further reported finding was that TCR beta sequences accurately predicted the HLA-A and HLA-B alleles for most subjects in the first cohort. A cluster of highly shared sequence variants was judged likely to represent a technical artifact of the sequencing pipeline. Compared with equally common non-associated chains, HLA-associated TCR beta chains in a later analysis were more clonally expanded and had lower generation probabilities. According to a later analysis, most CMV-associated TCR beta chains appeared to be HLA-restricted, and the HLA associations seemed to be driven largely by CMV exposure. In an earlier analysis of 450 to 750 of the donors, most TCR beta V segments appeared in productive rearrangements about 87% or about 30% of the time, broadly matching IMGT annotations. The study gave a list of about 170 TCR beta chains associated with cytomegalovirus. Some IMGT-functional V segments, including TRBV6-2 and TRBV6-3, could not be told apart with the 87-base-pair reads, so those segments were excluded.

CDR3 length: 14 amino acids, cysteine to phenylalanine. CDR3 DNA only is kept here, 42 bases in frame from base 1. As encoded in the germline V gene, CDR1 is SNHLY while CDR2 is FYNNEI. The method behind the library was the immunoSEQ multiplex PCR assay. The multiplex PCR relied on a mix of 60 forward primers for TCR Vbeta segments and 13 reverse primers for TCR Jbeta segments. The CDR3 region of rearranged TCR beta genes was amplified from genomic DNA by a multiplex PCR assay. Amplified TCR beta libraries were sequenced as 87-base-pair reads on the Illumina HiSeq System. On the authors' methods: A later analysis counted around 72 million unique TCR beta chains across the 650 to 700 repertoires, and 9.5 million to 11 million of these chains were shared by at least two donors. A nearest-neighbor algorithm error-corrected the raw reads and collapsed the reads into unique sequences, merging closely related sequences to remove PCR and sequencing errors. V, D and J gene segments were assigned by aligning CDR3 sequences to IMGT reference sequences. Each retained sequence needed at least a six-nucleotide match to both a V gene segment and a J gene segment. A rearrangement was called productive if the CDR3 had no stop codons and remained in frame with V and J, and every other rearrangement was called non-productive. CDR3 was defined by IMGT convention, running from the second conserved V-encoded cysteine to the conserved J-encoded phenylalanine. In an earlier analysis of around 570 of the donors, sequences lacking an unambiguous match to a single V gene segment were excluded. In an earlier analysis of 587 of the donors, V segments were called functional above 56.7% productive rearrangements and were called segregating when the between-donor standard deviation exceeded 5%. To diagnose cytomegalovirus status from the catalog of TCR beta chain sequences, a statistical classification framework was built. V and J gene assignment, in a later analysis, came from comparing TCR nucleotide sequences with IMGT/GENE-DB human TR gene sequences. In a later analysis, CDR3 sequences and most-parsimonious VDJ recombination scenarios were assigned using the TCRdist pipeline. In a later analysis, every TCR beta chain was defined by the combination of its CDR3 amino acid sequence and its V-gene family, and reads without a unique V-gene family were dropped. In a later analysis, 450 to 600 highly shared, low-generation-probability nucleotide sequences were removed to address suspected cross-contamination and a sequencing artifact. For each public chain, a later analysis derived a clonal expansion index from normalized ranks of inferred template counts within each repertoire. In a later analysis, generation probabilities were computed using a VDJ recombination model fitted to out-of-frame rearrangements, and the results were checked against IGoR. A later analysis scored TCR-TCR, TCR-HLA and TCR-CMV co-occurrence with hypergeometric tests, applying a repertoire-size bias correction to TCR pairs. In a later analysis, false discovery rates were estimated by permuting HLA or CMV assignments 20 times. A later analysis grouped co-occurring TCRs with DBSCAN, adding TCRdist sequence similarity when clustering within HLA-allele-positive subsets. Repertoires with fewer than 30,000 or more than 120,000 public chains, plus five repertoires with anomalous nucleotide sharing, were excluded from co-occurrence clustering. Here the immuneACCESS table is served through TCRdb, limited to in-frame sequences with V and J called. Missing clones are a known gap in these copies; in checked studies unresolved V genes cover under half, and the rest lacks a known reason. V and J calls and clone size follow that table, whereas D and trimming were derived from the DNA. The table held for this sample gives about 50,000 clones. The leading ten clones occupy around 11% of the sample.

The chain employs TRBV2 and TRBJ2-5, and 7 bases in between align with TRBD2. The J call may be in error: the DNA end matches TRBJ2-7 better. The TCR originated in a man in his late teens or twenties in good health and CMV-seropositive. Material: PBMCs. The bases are TGTGCCAGCAGGAATGGCGGGAGCGGGTACGAGCAGTACTTC. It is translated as CASRNGGSGYEQYF.